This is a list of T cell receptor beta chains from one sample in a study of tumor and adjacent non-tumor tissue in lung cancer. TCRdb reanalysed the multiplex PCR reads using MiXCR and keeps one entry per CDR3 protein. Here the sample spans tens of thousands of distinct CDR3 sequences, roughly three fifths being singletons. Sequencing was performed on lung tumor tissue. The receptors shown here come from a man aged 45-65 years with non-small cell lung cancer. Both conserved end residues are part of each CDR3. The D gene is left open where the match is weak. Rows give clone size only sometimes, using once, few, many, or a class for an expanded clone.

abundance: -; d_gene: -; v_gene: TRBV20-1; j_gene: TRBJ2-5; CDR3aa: CSARAPPAAQYF; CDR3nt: TGCAGTGCTAGAGCGCCCCCCGCGGCCCAGTACTTC
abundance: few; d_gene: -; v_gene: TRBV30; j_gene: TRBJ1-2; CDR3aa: CAWSRAGETNYGYTF; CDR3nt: TGTGCCTGGAGTAGGGCAGGTGAAACTAACTATGGCTACACCTTC
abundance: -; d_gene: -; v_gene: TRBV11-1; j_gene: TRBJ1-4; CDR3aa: CASSTGQSTTNEKLFF; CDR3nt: TGTGCTAGCAGCACTGGACAGTCAACAACTAATGAAAAACTGTTTTTT
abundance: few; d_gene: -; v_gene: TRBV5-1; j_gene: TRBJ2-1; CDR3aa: CASSIVTGGDNEQFF; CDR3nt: TGCGCCAGCAGCATTGTGACAGGCGGGGACAATGAGCAGTTCTTC
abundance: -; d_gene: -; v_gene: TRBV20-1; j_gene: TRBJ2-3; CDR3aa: CSVRQADTQYF; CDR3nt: TGCAGTGTTAGGCAGGCAGATACGCAGTATTTT
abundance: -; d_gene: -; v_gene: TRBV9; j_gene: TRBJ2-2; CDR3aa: CASSVEGDANTGELFF; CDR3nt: TGTGCCAGCAGCGTAGAAGGGGATGCGAACACCGGGGAGCTGTTTTTT
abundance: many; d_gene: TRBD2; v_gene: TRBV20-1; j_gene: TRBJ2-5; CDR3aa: CSAFPTSGSAKTQYF; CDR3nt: TGCAGTGCTTTCCCGACTAGCGGGAGTGCCAAGACCCAGTACTTC
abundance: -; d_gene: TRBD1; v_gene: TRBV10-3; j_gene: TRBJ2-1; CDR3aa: CASHRGQEGKQFF; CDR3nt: TGTGCCAGTCACAGGGGGCAAGAAGGTAAGCAGTTCTTC
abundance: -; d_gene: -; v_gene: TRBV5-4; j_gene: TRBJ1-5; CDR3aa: CASSADSNQPQHF; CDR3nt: TGTGCCAGCAGCGCTGATAGCAATCAGCCCCAGCATTTT
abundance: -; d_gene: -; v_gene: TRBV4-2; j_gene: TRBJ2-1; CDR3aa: CASSLQGAIGVYNEQFF; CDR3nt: TGTGCCAGCAGCCTCCAAGGGGCTATCGGTGTGTACAATGAGCAGTTCTTC
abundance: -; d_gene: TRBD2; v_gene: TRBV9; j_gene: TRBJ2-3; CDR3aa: CASSAGLAGGDTQYF; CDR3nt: TGTGCCAGCAGCGCGGGACTAGCGGGGGGAGATACGCAGTATTTT
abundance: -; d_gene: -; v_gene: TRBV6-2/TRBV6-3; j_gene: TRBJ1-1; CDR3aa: CANNLGRIRRLNTEAFF; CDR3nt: TGTGCCAACAACCTTGGACGGATCCGTCGGTTGAACACTGAAGCTTTCTTT
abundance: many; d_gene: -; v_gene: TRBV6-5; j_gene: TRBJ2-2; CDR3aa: CASSYSGGGHTGELFF; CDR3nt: TGTGCCAGCAGTTATTCAGGGGGGGGACACACCGGGGAGCTGTTTTTT
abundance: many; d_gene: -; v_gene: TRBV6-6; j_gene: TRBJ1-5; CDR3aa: CASSYGRGHSNQPQHF; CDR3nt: TGTGCCAGCAGTTACGGCAGGGGCCATAGCAATCAGCCCCAGCATTTT
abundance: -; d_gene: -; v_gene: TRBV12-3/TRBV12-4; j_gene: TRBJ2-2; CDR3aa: CAGSLVPSRSTGELFF; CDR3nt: TGTGCCGGCAGCCTCGTTCCCAGCCGGAGTACCGGGGAGCTGTTTTTT
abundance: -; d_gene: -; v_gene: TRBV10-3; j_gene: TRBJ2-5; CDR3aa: CAIDQGLLKETQYF; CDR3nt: TGTGCCATCGACCAGGGACTCCTAAAAGAGACCCAGTACTTC
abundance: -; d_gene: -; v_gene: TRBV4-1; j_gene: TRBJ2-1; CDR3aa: CASSRTFRRDWDNEQFF; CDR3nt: TGCGCCAGCAGCCGAACCTTTAGGCGGGACTGGGACAATGAGCAGTTCTTC
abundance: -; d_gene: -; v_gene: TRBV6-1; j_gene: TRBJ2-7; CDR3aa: CASSRRAGAPGQYF; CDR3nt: TGTGCCAGCAGCCGCAGGGCAGGGGCTCCGGGGCAGTACTTC
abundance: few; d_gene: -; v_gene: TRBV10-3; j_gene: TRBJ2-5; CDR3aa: CAISESAEAQHF; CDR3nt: TGTGCCATCAGTGAGTCTGCCGAGGCCCAGCACTTC
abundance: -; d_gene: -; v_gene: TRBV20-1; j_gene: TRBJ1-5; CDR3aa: CSARGPPHSNQPQHF; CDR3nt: TGCAGTGCTAGGGGACCCCCTCATAGCAACCAGCCCCAGCATTTT
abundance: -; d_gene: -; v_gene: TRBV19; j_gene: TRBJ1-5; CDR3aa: CVSSIVTAPNQPQHF; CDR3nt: TGTGTCAGTAGTATAGTGACAGCACCCAATCAGCCCCAGCACTTT
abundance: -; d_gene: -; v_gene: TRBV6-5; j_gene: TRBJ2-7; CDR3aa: CDSCTPPYEQYF; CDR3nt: TGTGACAGCTGTACACCCCCTTACGAGCAGTACTTC
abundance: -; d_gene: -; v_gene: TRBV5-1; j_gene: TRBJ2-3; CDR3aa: CVSSAFSSTDTQYF; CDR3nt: TGCGTCAGCAGCGCATTCTCTAGCACAGATACGCAGTATTTT
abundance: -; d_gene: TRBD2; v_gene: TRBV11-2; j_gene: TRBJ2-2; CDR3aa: CTSSLRGVAGGRIGELFF; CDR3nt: TGTACCAGCAGCCTCCGAGGGGTAGCGGGGGGGCGCATCGGGGAGCTGTTTTTT
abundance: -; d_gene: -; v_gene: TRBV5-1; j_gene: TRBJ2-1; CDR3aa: CASSALVAATVPSEQFF; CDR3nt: TGCGCCAGCAGCGCCCTTGTAGCGGCCACTGTTCCTAGTGAGCAGTTCTTC
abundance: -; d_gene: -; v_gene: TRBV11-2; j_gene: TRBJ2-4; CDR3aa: CASNLDKPIRESLHYF; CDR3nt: TGTGCCAGCAACTTAGATAAGCCAATCAGAGAATCCCTTCACTACTTC
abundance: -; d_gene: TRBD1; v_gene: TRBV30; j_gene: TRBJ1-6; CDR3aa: CAWSVGTGNSPLHF; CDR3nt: TGTGCCTGGAGCGTCGGGACAGGGAATTCGCCCCTCCACTTT
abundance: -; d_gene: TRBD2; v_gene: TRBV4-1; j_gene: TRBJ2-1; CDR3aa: CTSSPRTGGRNNEQFF; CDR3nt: TGTACCAGCAGCCCAAGGACTGGCGGGAGGAACAATGAGCAGTTCTTC
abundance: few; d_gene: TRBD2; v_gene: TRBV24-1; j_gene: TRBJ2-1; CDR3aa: CATQASGGAGEQFF; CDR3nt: TGTGCCACCCAAGCAAGCGGGGGGGCTGGTGAGCAGTTCTTC
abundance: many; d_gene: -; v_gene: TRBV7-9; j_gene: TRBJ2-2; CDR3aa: CASSLSAADTGELFF; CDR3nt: TGTGCCAGCAGCCTCTCGGCCGCGGACACCGGGGAGCTGTTTTTT
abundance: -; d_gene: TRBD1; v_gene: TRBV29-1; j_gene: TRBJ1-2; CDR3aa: CNAKTGQGASGYTF; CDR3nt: TGCAATGCCAAAACGGGACAGGGGGCGAGTGGCTACACCTTC
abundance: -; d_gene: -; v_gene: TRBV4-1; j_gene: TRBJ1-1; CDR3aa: CASSQGDIMSTEAFF; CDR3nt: TGCGCCAGCAGCCAAGGTGACATCATGAGCACTGAAGCTTTCTTT
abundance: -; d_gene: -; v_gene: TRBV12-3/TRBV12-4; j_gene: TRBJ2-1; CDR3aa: CVSTLGVYNEQFF; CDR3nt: TGTGTCAGCACCCTGGGAGTATACAATGAGCAGTTCTTC
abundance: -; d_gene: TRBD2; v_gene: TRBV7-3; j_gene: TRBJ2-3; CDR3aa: CAISLRGRGDKDTQYF; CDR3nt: TGTGCCATCAGCCTCCGAGGGCGGGGGGACAAAGATACGCAGTATTTT
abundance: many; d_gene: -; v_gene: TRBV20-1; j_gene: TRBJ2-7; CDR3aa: CSARLGTLSSYEQYF; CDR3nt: TGCAGTGCTAGACTAGGGACTTTGAGCTCCTACGAGCAGTACTTC
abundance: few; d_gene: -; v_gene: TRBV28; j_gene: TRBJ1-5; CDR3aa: CASSIWSKPQHF; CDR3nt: TGTGCCAGCAGCATTTGGTCGAAGCCCCAGCATTTT
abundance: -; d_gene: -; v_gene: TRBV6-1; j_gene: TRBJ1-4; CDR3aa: CASTCKSLLCEKLFF; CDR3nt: TGTGCCAGCACTTGTAAATCGTTGCTATGTGAAAAACTGTTTTTT
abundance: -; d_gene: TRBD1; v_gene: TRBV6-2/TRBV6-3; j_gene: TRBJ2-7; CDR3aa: CASRYSGTGDSYEQYF; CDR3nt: TGTGCCAGCAGATACTCCGGGACAGGGGATTCCTATGAGCAGTACTTC
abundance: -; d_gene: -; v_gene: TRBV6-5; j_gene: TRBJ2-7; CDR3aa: CAISLGGGASYEQYF; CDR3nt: TGTGCCATCAGCCTCGGTGGCGGGGCCTCCTACGAGCAGTACTTT
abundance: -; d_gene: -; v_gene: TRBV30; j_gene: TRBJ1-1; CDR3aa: CAWIPSPGTEAFF; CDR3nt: TGTGCCTGGATTCCCAGTCCGGGCACTGAAGCTTTCTTT
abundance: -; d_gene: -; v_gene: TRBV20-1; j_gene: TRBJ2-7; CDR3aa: CRASTPSYEQYF; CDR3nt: TGCAGAGCTTCCACACCCTCCTACGAGCAGTACTTC
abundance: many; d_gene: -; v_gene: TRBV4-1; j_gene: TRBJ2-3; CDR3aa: CASSQDREGDTTDTQYF; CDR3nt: TGCGCCAGCAGCCAAGATAGGGAGGGGGACACCACAGATACGCAGTATTTT
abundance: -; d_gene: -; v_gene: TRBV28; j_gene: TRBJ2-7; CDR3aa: CASSLGLAGQGTYEQYF; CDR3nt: TGTGCCAGCAGTTTAGGTTTGGCGGGGCAGGGCACCTACGAGCAGTACTTC
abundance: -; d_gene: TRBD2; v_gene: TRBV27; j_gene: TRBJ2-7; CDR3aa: CASSRASGVYEQYF; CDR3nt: TGTGCCAGCAGCCGCGCTAGCGGAGTTTACGAGCAGTACTTC
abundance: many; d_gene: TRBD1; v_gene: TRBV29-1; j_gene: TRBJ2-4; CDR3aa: CSVGAPSRGHGTKNIQYF; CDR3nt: TGCAGCGTTGGGGCACCGAGCAGGGGGCACGGGACCAAAAACATTCAGTACTTC
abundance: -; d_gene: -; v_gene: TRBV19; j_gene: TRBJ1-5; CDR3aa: CASSRTLVGNQPQHF; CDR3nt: TGTGCCAGTAGTAGGACCTTGGTAGGAAATCAGCCCCAGCATTTT
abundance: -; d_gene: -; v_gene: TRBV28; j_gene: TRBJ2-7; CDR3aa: CASRRAGEQCF; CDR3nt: TGTGCCAGCAGAAGAGCTGGTGAGCAGTGCTTC
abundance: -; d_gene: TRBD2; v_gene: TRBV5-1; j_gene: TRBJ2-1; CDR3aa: CASSVSGNGPNELFF; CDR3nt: TGCGCCAGCAGCGTGAGCGGGAATGGGCCCAATGAGCTGTTCTTC
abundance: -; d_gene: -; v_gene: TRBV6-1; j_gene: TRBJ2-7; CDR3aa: CASSDQGDEQYF; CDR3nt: TGTGCCAGCAGCGACCAGGGTGACGAGCAGTACTTC